This T cell receptor (beta chain) emerged from a study of CD8 T cells in ankylosing spondylitis. TCRdb re-analysed the 5' RACE reads in MiXCR, keeping a single row per CDR3 protein. The table lists about 250,000 distinct CDR3 sequences, about 10% of them singletons, with 2.6% in the top ten. Ten or more counts support this clonotype. The TCR originated in a male donor with ankylosing spondylitis or in good health (not recorded which). The specimen sequenced was blood, either unsorted or a sorted T cell fraction (not recorded which).

CDR3 bases: TGCAGTGCTCCAAGACCAGATACGCAGTATTTT. This translates into CSAPRPDTQYF. The gene calls are TRBV20-1 and TRBJ2-3, with unresolved D. The CDR3 loop spans 11 amino acids. CDR1 and CDR2 from the germline V gene are DFQATT and SNEGSKA (reference sequence). Trimming pared 5 bases from V and 4 bases from J, leaving 7 bases between.